A selection of T cell receptor beta chains follows, all from one sample in a study of cytomegalovirus exposure and HLA in healthy donors. TCRdb's copy holds only in-frame clones and misses some; the assay was immunoSEQ multiplex PCR. The data show some 170,000 clones, more than 65% seen once. Sequencing was done on a sample of PBMCs. All receptors derive from a woman between 45 and 65 years old in good health and CMV-seronegative. Both conserved end residues are part of each CDR3. D genes are given only for firm matches. Some rows mark clone size as missing; the rest say once, few, many or name a class of expanded clone.

abundance	j_gene	v_gene	d_gene	CDR3nt	CDR3aa
NA	TRBJ2-1	TRBV6-6	TRBD2	TGTGCCAGCAAAGACCTAGCGGAATACTACAATGAGCAGTTCTTC	CASKDLAEYYNEQFF
NA	TRBJ1-3	TRBV14	NA	TGTGCCAGCAGCCCTCTAGACAGGCGTGGAAACACCATATATTTT	CASSPLDRRGNTIYF
once	TRBJ1-5	TRBV19	NA	TGTGCCAGTAGTATAGCTTTGTATAGCAATCAGCCCCAGCATTTT	CASSIALYSNQPQHF
NA	TRBJ2-7	TRBV28	NA	TGTGCCAGCGAATTACACTACGAGCAGTACTTC	CASELHYEQYF
NA	TRBJ1-5	TRBV21-1	NA	TGTGCCAGCAGCAAAGGGGGGGACAGGGACTATAGCAATCAGCCCCAGCATTTT	CASSKGGDRDYSNQPQHF
NA	TRBJ1-4	TRBV27	NA	TGTGCCAGCAGTTTCCGTAATGAAAAACTGTTTTTT	CASSFRNEKLFF
few	TRBJ2-1	TRBV25-1	TRBD1	TGTGCCAGCAGTGAATCCCAGGGACAGGACAATGAGCAGTTCTTC	CASSESQGQDNEQFF
NA	TRBJ2-5	TRBV9	NA	TGTGCCAGCAGCACTTCTGACAGTCCAATCTACCAAGAGACCCAGTACTTC	CASSTSDSPIYQETQYF
NA	TRBJ2-2	TRBV28	NA	TGTGCCAGCAGATTCCGGGACACCTACACCGGGGAGCTGTTTTTT	CASRFRDTYTGELFF
few	TRBJ1-4	TRBV10-3	TRBD1	TGTGCCATCAGTGCCCGAACCGGACAGGGTGGGGATGAAAAACTGTTTTTT	CAISARTGQGGDEKLFF
NA	TRBJ1-1	TRBV7-9	NA	TGTGCCAGCAGCTTGGCCGGGGTAGGGGGCACTGAAGCTTTCTTT	CASSLAGVGGTEAFF
few	TRBJ2-3	TRBV6-6	NA	TGTGCCAGCAGTTCCTTCTCCACAGATACGCAGTATTTT	CASSSFSTDTQYF
few	TRBJ1-2	TRBV5-1	TRBD1	TGCGCCAGCAGCTGGAGCCCGGCAGGGGGCGATGGCTACACCTTC	CASSWSPAGGDGYTF
NA	TRBJ1-2	TRBV4-3	NA	TGCGCCAGCAGCCGCTTAGACAGTCACAACTATGGCTACACCTTC	CASSRLDSHNYGYTF
once	TRBJ1-6	TRBV9	NA	TGTGCCAGCAGCGTAGTCGGTGGAGGAAATTCACCCCTCCACTTT	CASSVVGGGNSPLHF
NA	TRBJ1-4	TRBV19	NA	TGTGCCAGTAGGTCGTCAGAGCGACCAACTAATGAAAAACTGTTTTTT	CASRSSERPTNEKLFF
NA	TRBJ2-1	TRBV10-3	TRBD2	TGTGCCATCAGCGGACAGCTAGCGGGAGTCGGAAATGAGCAGTTCTTC	CAISGQLAGVGNEQFF
NA	TRBJ1-3	TRBV30	TRBD1	TGTGCCTGGAGTACAAGAACAGGGGGCTCTGGAAACACCATATATTTT	CAWSTRTGGSGNTIYF